This T cell receptor (beta chain) was sequenced in a study of Ad26.COV2.S vaccination and SARS-CoV-2 variants. The treatment was: some 19 received Ad26.COV2.S at low or high dose, single or two shots; 5 received placebo; per-sample allocation not given. The samples were gathered on day 63 after the first injection of vaccine or placebo. Germline V gives CDR1 SQVTM, CDR2 ANQGSEA. Trimming removed 8 bases at V and 0 bases at J, with 5 bases between. CDR3 size: 10 residues. The protocol was immunoSEQ multiplex PCR, while the TCRdb copy is restricted to in-frame clones and leaves out a portion. The sample consists of roughly 500,000 clones, 89% of them appearing once. This clone was detected only once.

The chain joins TRBV29-1 to TRBJ2-7, with D unclear. The TCR originated in a person between 18 and 65 years old who received the Ad26.COV2.S COVID-19 vaccine or a placebo. The sample here was peripheral blood, taken in a trial of Ad26.COV2.S vaccine versus placebo. The CDR3 loop is CSTGSYEQYV. CDR3 bases: TGCAGCACTGGCTCCTACGAGCAGTACGTC.